The T cell receptor (beta chain) under discussion was sequenced for a study of blood T cells in healthy people across ages. Regarding the study as a whole: Age brought a roughly linear fall in TCR beta diversity measured per million T cells. The lack of PBMC sorting stopped any conclusive naive versus antigen-experienced comparison.

V lost 4 bases and J 0 bases, leaving 11 bases between the germline ends. The CDR3 length is 15 residues. Germline CDR1 is SGHRS and CDR2 is YFSETQ. The donors, all healthy, were Caucasians living in Russia, aged 6 to 90. Per sample, at least 6 micrograms of total RNA were extracted. Regarding this clonotype: The antigen is not known.

Sample-barcoded 5' priming and a J-beta primer mix drove a second PCR of roughly 6 to 12 cycles. Each CDR3 protein gets one entry after TCRdb re-called the 5' RACE reads with MiXCR. This table has about 640,000 distinct CDR3 sequences, approximately 30% appearing once. The chain is built from TRBV5-1 and TRBJ1-5; D uncertain. This receptor was obtained from a woman of 80 years or more in good health. The sequenced sample was blood. Here the CDR3 DNA reads TGCGCCAGCAGCGTGTTTGCGGGTAGCAATCAGCCCCAGCATTTT. Residues: CASSVFAGSNQPQHF. Full variable domain (remainder filled in from reference TRBV5-1 and TRBJ1-5): KAGVTQTPRYLIKTRGQQVTLSCSPISGHRSVSWYQQTPGQGLQFLFEYFSETQRNKGNFPGRFSGRQFSNSRSEMNVSTLELGDSALYLCASSVFAGSNQPQHFGDGTRLSIL.